This T cell receptor beta chain was sequenced for a study of shared clonotypes between healthy human individuals. For the study at large: In total, the donors were two women and three men aged 18 to 49. The study, taken as a whole, reports: Specimens sampled were limited to blood, with tissue repertoires likely differing.

Points on this clone: What it recognizes is unknown.

Those who donated were healthy HIV-negative adults, with no recent acute infections or vaccinations reported. The V end lost 0 bases, the J end lost 7 bases, and 10 bases lay between the germline ends. This CDR3 region has 14 residues. CDR1 LNHNV and CDR2 YYDKDF come from the germline V gene (reference sequence). The method was immunoSEQ multiplex PCR; TCRdb's version includes in-frame clones alone and lacks a portion of them. Among about half a million clones listed, roughly three quarters were seen once. This sequence was found in a woman aged 40 to 49 in good health. Some clones in this sample may be carry-over from other donors' samples. The J gene is TRBJ2-4, the V gene TRBV15; D not certain. The sequencing input was PBMCs. This CDR3 is CATSRDKSANIQYF. Written as DNA, the CDR3 is TGTGCCACCAGCAGAGATAAGTCCGCTAACATTCAGTACTTC. Supplemented by reference TRBV15 and TRBJ2-4, the full variable domain reads DAMVIQNPRYQVTQFGKPVTLSCSQTLNHNVMYWYQQKSSQAPKLLFHYYDKDFNNEADTPDNFQSRRPNTSFCFLDIRSPGLGDTAMYLCATSRDKSANIQYFGAGTRLSVL.